Listed here are 16 T cell receptor beta chains from one sample, sequenced in a study of tumor and adjacent non-tumor tissue in lung cancer. A modified ARM-PCR protocol with three rounds of nested PCR amplified TCRbeta. TCRdb passed the multiplex PCR reads through MiXCR, listing each CDR3 protein once. The sample has approximately 130,000 distinct CDR3 sequences, approximately 66% seen once. The template was RNA from unsorted bulk tissue. Sequencing used lung tumor tissue. These receptor sequences come from a man between 25 and 39 years old with non-small cell lung cancer.

With regard to this clonotype: Because the CDR3 is missing its conserved closing phenylalanine or tryptophan, this is likely a read error. V gene TRBV30 combines with J gene TRBJ1-1; 7 positions agree with TRBD1. V shed 0 bases and J 6 bases; nucleotides not matched to a gene: 10. Germline assignment: CDR1 GTSNPN and CDR2 SVGIG (reference sequence). The CDR3 covers 15 residues. The CDR3 is CAWSVSLRGSAEAFS. In DNA, the CDR3 is TGTGCCTGGAGTGTGTCCCTCAGGGGGAGCGCTGAAGCTTTCTCT.

This clonotype has a single count. A much larger clone differs by one base, so this may be a read error. The CDR3 bases are TGTGCCAGCGGTTATTCAGGGGAGTCCGGGGAGCTGTTTTTT. Its translation is CASGYSGESGELFF. The chain recombines TRBV6-2 or TRBV6-3 with TRBJ2-2, with D tentatively TRBD1 (6 bases). The CDR3 is made up of 14 amino acids. Germline values: CDR1 MNHEY, CDR2 SVGEGT.

This clonotype was detected many times. The chain combines TRBV5-5 with TRBJ1-5; D remains ambiguous. CDR1 is SGHKS and CDR2 is YYEKEE in the germline V gene (reference sequence). The CDR3 has 15 amino acids. Trimming pared 2 bases from V and 5 bases from J, leaving 14 bases between. This CDR3 reads CASSFDGDMDQPQHF. The CDR3 coding sequence is TGTGCCAGCAGCTTTGATGGGGATATGGATCAGCCCCAGCATTTT. The full variable domain, with the rest looked up from reference TRBV5-5 and TRBJ1-5, is DAGVTQSPTHLIKTRGQQVTLRCSPISGHKSVSWYQQVLGQGPQFIFQYYEKEERGRGNFPDRFSARQFPNYSSELNVNALLLGDSALYLCASSFDGDMDQPQHFGDGTRLSIL.

This chain links TRBV11-1 with TRBJ2-7, with D possibly TRBD2 on 5 matching bases. Germline values: CDR1 SGHAT, CDR2 FQDESV (reference sequence). Trimming took off 7 bases at V and 3 bases at J, with 16 bases between the two ends. The CDR3 covers 14 residues. The CDR3 DNA sequence: TGTGCCAGCAACTCCTCGGGAATTCGCTACGAGCAGTACTTC. Translated, it gives CASNSSGIRYEQYF.

Remarks on this clonotype: This clone may be a read error of a much larger clone one base away. The J gene is TRBJ1-5, the V gene TRBV6-6; 9 positions match TRBD1. Germline CDR1 and CDR2: MNHNY and SVGAGI (reference sequence). V gave up 5 bases and J gave up 4 bases; unmatched junction bases: 6. The CDR3 runs to 15 residues. CDR3 coding DNA: TGTGCCAGCAGTCACGTGACAGGGGGAAATCAGCCCCAGCATTTT. Translated: CASSHVTGGNQPQHF.

As concerns this clonotype: It may be a read error: a sequence one base away is much more abundant. This chain links TRBV10-3 with TRBJ2-5, with D possibly TRBD2 on 5 matching bases. This CDR3 region has 11 residues. Germline V lookup: CDR1 ENHRY, CDR2 SYGVKD. Here the CDR3 reads CATAEAETHYF. CDR3 nucleotide sequence: TGTGCCACGGCGGAGGCGGAGACCCATTACTTC.

With respect to this clonotype: A read error may explain this, as a much larger clone is one base away. V and J are TRBV29-1 and TRBJ1-5; 8 bases match TRBD1. Germline lookup yields CDR1 SQVTM and CDR2 ANQGSEA. CDR3 length equals 13 residues. CDR3 DNA: TGCAGCGTACTCGACAGGGGTCATCAGCCCCAGCTTTTT. Protein: CSVLDRGHQPQLF.

The V call is TRBV20-1, the J call TRBJ2-2, with 8 bases aligning to TRBD2. Germline CDR1 reads DFQATT; CDR2 reads SNEGSKA (reference sequence). V was clipped by 0 bases and J by 5 bases; unmatched bases: 11. The CDR3 is 17 residues long. The CDR3 is CSARDDVRGGRTGELFF. For the CDR3, the DNA is TGCAGTGCTAGAGATGACGTACGGGGGGGCCGGACCGGGGAGCTGTTTTTT.

This clonotype was found many times. The J gene is TRBJ2-1, the V gene TRBV20-1; D is undetermined. The CDR3 extends over 11 amino acids. V lost 7 bases, J lost 5 bases, and 9 bases lay in between. Germline CDR1 and CDR2: DFQATT and SNEGSKA (reference sequence). CDR3 in DNA: TGCAGTGGAGCTGGGCACAATGAGCAGTTCTTC. As protein: CSGAGHNEQFF.

Comment on this clonotype: Given a much more abundant clone one base away, this may be a read error. J is TRBJ1-1 and V is TRBV20-1; 7 bases agree with TRBD1. This CDR3 has 15 amino acids. CDR1 is DFQATT, CDR2 SNEGSKA, per germline (reference sequence). Here the CDR3 reads CGAKSLEQGETEAFF. The DNA for the CDR3 is TGCGGTGCTAAGTCCCTAGAGCAGGGGGAGACTGAAGCTTTCTTT.

Points on this clonotype: With a much larger clone just one base away, this may be a read error. The rearrangement links TRBV12-3 or TRBV12-4 to TRBJ2-6; possible D gene TRBD1, 6 bases. There are 15 residues in the CDR3. Trimming removed 7 bases at V and 3 bases at J, with 13 bases between. CDR3 sequence reads: CASTLAGVGANVLTF. The CDR3 DNA sequence: TGTGCCAGCACCTTGGCAGGGGTTGGGGCCAACGTCCTGACTTTC.

The chain joins TRBV5-1 to TRBJ2-3; possible D gene TRBD2, 6 bases. The CDR3 consists of 14 residues. Germline V gives CDR1 SGHRS, CDR2 YFSETQ. V was trimmed by 2 bases and J by 0 bases, leaving 7 bases between them. The CDR3 loop is CASSFGTSTDTQYF. CDR3 nucleotide sequence: TGCGCCAGCAGCTTCGGGACTAGCACAGATACGCAGTATTTT.

There are many counts of this clonotype. The rearrangement joins TRBV5-6 to TRBJ1-2; D is ambiguous. This CDR3 is 14 amino acids long. V was trimmed by 4 bases and J by 4 bases, leaving 14 bases between them. Germline-derived CDR1 and CDR2 are SGHDT and YYEEEE. CDR3 nucleotides: TGTGCCAGCAGCCCAGGCGGCGGCTCCTATGGCTACACCTTC. Its protein product is CASSPGGGSYGYTF. Using reference TRBV5-6 and TRBJ1-2 for the parts outside the CDR3, the full variable domain is DAGVTQSPTHLIKTRGQQVTLRCSPKSGHDTVSWYQQALGQGPQFIFQYYEEEERQRGNFPDRFSGHQFPNYSSELNVNALLLGDSALYLCASSPGGGSYGYTFGSGTRLTVV.

This clonotype was detected many times. V and J are TRBV29-1 and TRBJ2-7; D is uncertain. Germline CDR1 reads SQVTM; CDR2 reads ANQGSEA. Trimming left V 4 bases short and J 3 bases short, with 10 bases between. The CDR3 has 12 residues. DNA of the CDR3: TGCAGCGTTGGAGTCGATAGCTACGAGCAGTACTTC. It yields the protein CSVGVDSYEQYF.

The chain couples TRBV11-1 to TRBJ2-1; D gene uncertain. The CDR3 sequence is 13 residues long. Germline V gives CDR1 SGHAT, CDR2 FQDESV (reference sequence). The ends were cut back, 10 bases at V and 6 bases at J, with 16 bases in the middle. CDR3 in amino acids: CAISSTPGNEQFF. DNA for the CDR3: TGTGCCATCAGTTCCACACCTGGCAATGAGCAGTTCTTC.

V and J are TRBV30 and TRBJ2-4; TRBD2 is a possible D gene (6 bases). CDR1 and CDR2 from the germline V gene are GTSNPN and SVGIG (reference sequence). Trimming shortened V by 0 bases and J by 0 bases, and 6 bases separated the two germline ends. This CDR3 is built from 14 residues. CDR3 DNA: TGTGCCTGGAGTGTAGCGGGAGCCAAAAACATTCAGTACTTC. This encodes CAWSVAGAKNIQYF. Drawing the rest from reference TRBV30 and TRBJ2-4, the complete variable domain is SQTIHQWPATLVQPVGSPLSLECTVEGTSNPNLYWYRQAAGRGLQLLFYSVGIGQISSEVPQNLSASRPQDRQFILSSKKLLLSDSGFYLCAWSVAGAKNIQYFGAGTRLSVL.